This T cell receptor (beta chain) was sequenced during a study of T cells in women clearing cervical HPV infection. Study background: For cases, blood was sampled a median approximately 150 days after lesion detection, interquartile range roughly 85 to 220 days. Overall study findings and caveats: Repertoire richness, not evenness, was significantly elevated in CIN3+ cases versus controls.

Germline values: CDR1 LNHDA, CDR2 SQIVND (reference sequence). The CDR3 is 14 residues long. Sequenced by immunoSEQ multiplex PCR; TCRdb stores in-frame clones only, minus some. The sample includes around 30,000 clones. On this clone itself: Antigen: not known. The read falls 3 residues short of the CDR3 end, and the missing part is taken from the germline J gene.

The chain combines TRBV19 with TRBJ2-3, with TRBD2 as a possible D gene (5 bases). This receptor was taken from a woman between 18 and 75 years old with a cervical HPV16 infection that either progressed to CIN3+ or cleared (not recorded which). Sequenced sample: blood buffy coat. CDR3 DNA (partial): TGTGCCAGTACCTCCCGCGGGTTAAATCAGCCG. Translating it yields CASTSRGLNQP. The full CDR3 reads CASTSRGLNQPQYF.